These 25 T cell receptor beta chains came from one sample sequenced in a study of blood T cell repertoires in COVID-19. The data were produced by immunoSEQ multiplex PCR, yet TCRdb's version contains in-frame clones alone and is incomplete. The sample includes 130,000 to 150,000 clones, 80% to 90% of them seen just once. The specimen was peripheral blood. The receptors stem from a woman aged 50 to 60 with acute or convalescent COVID-19.

V gene TRBV19 combines with J gene TRBJ1-5, with D perhaps TRBD1 (5 bases). The V gene's germline CDR1 is LNHDA and CDR2 SQIVND (reference sequence). V lost 4 bases, J lost 3 bases, and 13 bases lay in between. The CDR3 is 15 amino acids. The CDR3 here is CASSTLAGNNQPQHF. For the CDR3, the DNA is TGTGCCAGTAGTACCCTGGCAGGGAACAATCAGCCCCAGCATTTT.

The V gene is TRBV7-8, the J gene TRBJ2-1; D might be TRBD2 (6 bases). From germline, CDR1 is SGHVS and CDR2 FQNEAQ. V was shortened by 5 bases and J by 7 bases, with 18 bases between the two germline ends. The CDR3 covers 15 residues. The CDR3 reads CASSIIADLYNEQFF. CDR3 sequence (DNA): TGTGCCAGCAGCATAATAGCGGACCTGTATAATGAGCAGTTCTTC.

This clone is a singleton in its sample. The V gene is TRBV5-1, the J gene TRBJ2-2; TRBD1 matches at 9 bases. V shed 7 bases and J 6 bases; nucleotides not matched to a gene: 7. The CDR3 loop spans 14 amino acids. Per the germline V gene, CDR1 is SGHRS and CDR2 is YFSETQ. CDR3 residues: CASGPGQGAGELFF. The DNA for the CDR3 is TGCGCCAGCGGCCCGGGACAGGGTGCCGGGGAGCTGTTTTTT.

The chain combines TRBV27 with TRBJ1-1; 8 bases line up with TRBD1. The germline V gene encodes CDR1 MNHEY and CDR2 SMNVEV (reference sequence). The CDR3 covers 15 residues. Trimming cost V 6 bases and J 4 bases; bases outside gene matches: 10. CDR3 residues: CASRRTGQGPTEAFF. The CDR3 DNA follows: TGTGCCAGCAGAAGAACCGGACAGGGACCCACTGAAGCTTTCTTT.

The chain combines TRBV7-9 with TRBJ1-3; D is ambiguous. The CDR3 has 14 amino acids. CDR1 SEHNR and CDR2 FQNEAQ come from the germline V gene (reference sequence). Trimming left V 1 base short and J 3 bases short, with 7 bases between. The CDR3 here is CASSLGAIGNTIYF. The CDR3, as DNA: TGTGCCAGCAGCTTAGGTGCGATTGGAAACACCATATATTTT.

The genes are TRBV2 and TRBJ2-7; 7 bases align to TRBD1. The V gene's germline CDR1 is SNHLY and CDR2 FYNNEI. The V segment lost 11 bases and the J segment 4 bases; nucleotides outside the gene matches: 8. The CDR3 extends over 12 amino acids. The CDR3 DNA sequence: TGTGCCCAGGGGGACACTTGGTACGAGCAGTACTTC. Residues: CAQGDTWYEQYF.

CDR3 nucleotide sequence: TGTGCCATCGGACAAGGGCCCACCTATAATTCACCCCTCCACTTT. Translating it yields CAIGQGPTYNSPLHF. This rearrangement joins TRBV5-8 to TRBJ1-6; D is possibly TRBD1 (5 bases). Germline V gene data show CDR1 as SGHTS and CDR2 as YDEGEE. Trimming removed 9 bases at V and 2 bases at J, with 15 bases between. This CDR3 contains 15 residues.

This chain joins TRBV11-3 and TRBJ2-7, with D possibly TRBD2 on 6 matching bases. The V end was cut by 5 bases, the J end by 1 base, with 12 bases between. The CDR3 is 14 amino acids. Per germline, CDR1 SGHNT and CDR2 YENEEA. The CDR3 bases are TGTGCCAGCAGCCCGGACGGGGGTTCCTACGAGCAGTACTTC. This sequence encodes CASSPDGGSYEQYF. Variable domain in full (rest from reference TRBV11-3 and TRBJ2-7): EAGVVQSPRYKIIEKKQPVAFWCNPISGHNTLYWYLQNLGQGPELLIRYENEEAVDDSQLPKDRFSAERLKGVDSTLKIQPAELGDSAVYLCASSPDGGSYEQYFGPGTRLTVT.

The J gene is TRBJ1-1, the V gene TRBV30; unclear D gene. CDR1 GTSNPN and CDR2 SVGIG come from the germline V gene (reference sequence). Trimming removed 0 bases at V and 3 bases at J, with 8 bases between. The CDR3 is 13 amino acids. The CDR3 DNA follows: TGTGCCTGGAGTGTATGGGGAGACACTGAAGCTTTCTTT. Translated, it gives CAWSVWGDTEAFF.

This clone occurred once. This rearrangement joins TRBV18 to TRBJ1-1, with TRBD1 matching over 7 bases. Germline V gene sequence: CDR1 KGHSH, CDR2 LQKENI. Trimming removed 6 bases from V and 1 base from J; junction bases left unmatched: 5. The CDR3 extends over 14 amino acids. CDR3 in amino acids: CASSPQGENTEAFF. The CDR3 DNA is TGTGCCAGCTCTCCTCAGGGGGAGAACACTGAAGCTTTCTTT.

V is TRBV2 and J is TRBJ2-5, with 8 positions matching TRBD1. The CDR3 runs 14 residues. J lost 2 bases, V lost 3 bases, and 2 bases had no gene match. Germline CDR1 reads SNHLY; CDR2 reads FYNNEI. The CDR3 sequence is CASSDRTGQETQYF. CDR3 sequence (DNA): TGTGCCAGCAGTGACCGGACAGGGCAAGAGACCCAGTACTTC.

The chain combines TRBV6-6 with TRBJ1-2; D remains ambiguous. The CDR3 totals 12 residues. Germline V gives CDR1 MNHNY, CDR2 SVGAGI (reference sequence). The ends were cut back, 2 bases at V and 5 bases at J, with 6 bases in the middle. CDR3 bases: TGTGCCAGCAGTTACGGAGGATATGGCTACACCTTC. Its protein is CASSYGGYGYTF.

This chain links TRBV6-5 with TRBJ2-2; TRBD2 might be the D (6 bases). Germline V gene data show CDR1 as MNHEY and CDR2 as SVGAGI. Deletions cut 6 bases from V and 1 base from J, with 12 bases between. CDR3 length equals 15 residues. The CDR3 spells CASRVDYQNTGELFF. DNA for the CDR3: TGTGCCAGCAGGGTGGACTATCAGAACACCGGGGAGCTGTTTTTT.

This clone was seen more than once but under ten times. The chain links TRBV2 to TRBJ1-5, with D possibly TRBD1 on 5 matching bases. Trimming took off 4 bases at V and 9 bases at J, with 16 bases between the two ends. CDR1 and CDR2 from the germline V gene are SNHLY and FYNNEI. The CDR3 loop spans 14 amino acids. The CDR3 sequence is CASSGDGLRGPQHF. CDR3 DNA: TGTGCCAGCAGTGGGGATGGCTTAAGGGGGCCCCAGCATTTT.

This sequence joins TRBV27 and TRBJ2-3, with 9 positions matching TRBD2. There are 16 residues in the CDR3. In germline, CDR1 is MNHEY, CDR2 SMNVEV (reference sequence). The J segment lost 4 bases and the V segment lost 3 bases, leaving 8 bases of the junction unmatched. CDR3 bases: TGTGCCAGCAGTTTTTCTGCGGGGGGGCCGGCAGATACGCAGTATTTT. Translation gives CASSFSAGGPADTQYF.

The CDR3 region has the DNA TGTGCCATCAGCGGGGGGACCAGCTCCTACAATGAGCAGTTCTTC. Amino acid sequence: CAISGGTSSYNEQFF. The rearrangement uses TRBV10-3 and TRBJ2-1; TRBD2 agrees at 7 bases. Germline V gene sequence: CDR1 ENHRY, CDR2 SYGVKD. This CDR3 is 15 amino acids long. V lost 6 bases and J lost 0; bases outside the gene matches: 5.

The chain couples TRBV4-1 to TRBJ2-4, with 8 bases identical to TRBD2. The CDR3 has 19 residues. The germline CDR1 and CDR2 sequences are MGHRA and YSYEKL. The ends lost 0 bases at V and 1 base at J; junction bases unmatched: 11. The DNA for the CDR3 is TGCGCCAGCAGCCAAGATCGCGGAGCGGGAGAGGGTGCCAAAAACATTCAGTACTTC. Translated: CASSQDRGAGEGAKNIQYF.

V is TRBV6-1 and J is TRBJ2-7; possible D gene TRBD1, 6 bases. The CDR3 has 15 amino acids. V lost 1 base, J lost 3 bases, and 13 bases lay in between. CDR1 and CDR2 from the germline V gene are MNHNS and SASEGT. The CDR3 bases are TGTGCCAGCAGTGAAGGAGGGGACACCCTCTACGAGCAGTACTTC. Translated: CASSEGGDTLYEQYF.

The gene calls are TRBV27 and TRBJ1-1; a possible D gene is TRBD1 (6 bases). CDR1 is MNHEY and CDR2 is SMNVEV in the germline V gene (reference sequence). This CDR3 spans 16 amino acids. V gave up 8 bases and J gave up 1 base, with 20 bases separating them. The CDR3 loop reads CASRFKTGSSNTEAFF. The DNA for the CDR3 is TGTGCCAGCCGATTCAAAACAGGGTCCTCGAACACTGAAGCTTTCTTT.

This chain connects TRBV19 to TRBJ1-6; D call uncertain. This CDR3 is built from 12 residues. Trimming took off 3 bases at V and 8 bases at J, with 5 bases between the two ends. The V gene's germline CDR1 is LNHDA and CDR2 SQIVND (reference sequence). CDR3 coding DNA: TGTGCCAGTAGTATCTTCGATTCACCCCTCCACTTT. This gives the protein CASSIFDSPLHF.

The chain has TRBV3-1 (or the pseudogene TRBV3-2) and TRBJ1-1; 8 nucleotides line up with TRBD1. CDR3 length equals 15 residues. Germline CDR1 reads LGHDT; CDR2 reads YNNKEL (reference sequence). Unmatched junction bases numbered 1, after V lost 0 bases and J lost 1 base. CDR3 bases: TGTGCCAGCAGCCAAGAAGGACAGGGGAACACTGAAGCTTTCTTT. Protein sequence: CASSQEGQGNTEAFF.

The chain recombines TRBV3-1 (or the pseudogene TRBV3-2) with TRBJ2-1; 11 bases line up with TRBD2. The germline gives CDR1 LGHDT, CDR2 YNNKEL (reference sequence). V shed 4 bases, J shed 5 bases, and the junction held 19 bases outside the gene matches. The CDR3 runs to 20 residues. CDR3 nucleotides: TGTGCCAGCAGCCTTTGGACCGGGACTAGCGGTGTTTCGCAACACAATGAGCAGTTCTTC. Translation: CASSLWTGTSGVSQHNEQFF.

In its sample, this clone was seen once. The sample carries other DNA sequences with the same CDR3. The chain combines TRBV7-9 with TRBJ1-1; the D is unclear. The ends were cut back, 1 base at V and 2 bases at J, with 8 bases in the middle. The CDR3 has 14 amino acids. Germline V gives CDR1 SEHNR, CDR2 FQNEAQ (reference sequence). CDR3 in DNA: TGTGCCAGCAGCTTAGGCGGCCAAAACACTGAAGCTTTCTTT. This sequence encodes CASSLGGQNTEAFF. Full variable domain (missing parts from reference TRBV7-9 and TRBJ1-1): DTGVSQNPRHKITKRGQNVTFRCDPISEHNRLYWYRQTLGQGPEFLTYFQNEAQLEKSRLLSDRFSAERPKGSFSTLEIQRTEQGDSAMYLCASSLGGQNTEAFFGQGTRLTVV.

The gene calls are TRBV18 and TRBJ2-7; 8 bases align to TRBD1. Germline CDR1 KGHSH, CDR2 LQKENI. Losses at the gene ends were 6 bases for V and 1 base for J; bases not matched to a gene: 2. The CDR3 spans 13 residues. The CDR3 nucleotides are TGTGCCAGCTCTGGACAGGGTTCCTACGAGCAGTACTTC. It translates to CASSGQGSYEQYF.

The CDR3 region has the DNA TGTGCCAGCTCACCAACATCGGGACAGGGCTACGAGCAGTACTTC. Its translation: CASSPTSGQGYEQYF. This chain links TRBV18 with TRBJ2-7; 9 positions match TRBD1. CDR1 is KGHSH, CDR2 LQKENI, per germline. The CDR3 totals 15 residues. The junction had 5 bases not matched to a gene; V was cut back by 2 bases and J by 3 bases.